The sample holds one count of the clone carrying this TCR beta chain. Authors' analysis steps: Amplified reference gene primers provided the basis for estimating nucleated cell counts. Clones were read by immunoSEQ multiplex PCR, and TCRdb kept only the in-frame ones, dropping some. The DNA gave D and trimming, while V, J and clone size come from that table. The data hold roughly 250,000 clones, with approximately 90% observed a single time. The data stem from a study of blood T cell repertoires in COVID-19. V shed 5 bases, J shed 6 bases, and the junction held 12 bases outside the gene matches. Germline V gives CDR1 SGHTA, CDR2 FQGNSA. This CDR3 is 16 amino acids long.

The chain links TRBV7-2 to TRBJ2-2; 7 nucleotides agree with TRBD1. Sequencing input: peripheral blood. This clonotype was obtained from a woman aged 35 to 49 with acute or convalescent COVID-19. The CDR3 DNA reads TGTGCCAGCAGCGGTCGATACAGGGGCTATCCCGGGGAGCTGTTTTTT. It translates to CASSGRYRGYPGELFF.